This section outlines one T cell receptor (beta chain) sequence together with its context. In the source study's methods: Estimated nucleated cell counts came from reference gene primer amplification. Generated by immunoSEQ multiplex PCR, the TCRdb table keeps only in-frame clones and is missing some. Clonal size and the V and J genes are those of that table, whereas D and trimming came from the DNA. Among around 82,000 clones, about nine tenths were seen once, and the ten largest hold approximately 12%. The data derive from a study of blood T cell repertoires in COVID-19. The wider study: Samples representing acute and convalescent COVID-19 were sourced from the United States, Italy and Spain.

This CDR3 contains 21 residues. Germline trimming cut 4 bases from V and 10 bases from J; bases unmatched to any gene: 27. Per the germline V gene, CDR1 is MGHRA and CDR2 is YSYEKL. The source of this sequence is a man aged 65 to 79 with active or convalescent COVID-19. The rearrangement uses TRBV4-1 and TRBJ1-6, with 8 bases that match TRBD1. Sequencing was performed on peripheral blood. In nucleotides, the CDR3 is TGCGCCAGCAGCCTCCTTCAGGGAGGACAGGGAGGACCAAGGGGGGAGTCACCCCTCCACTTT. This sequence encodes CASSLLQGGQGGPRGESPLHF.